The next 18 T cell receptor beta chains were all read from a single sample in a study of blood T cell repertoires in COVID-19. TCRdb's table, derived via immunoSEQ multiplex PCR, lists solely in-frame clones and lacks some. Of fewer than 350,000 clones listed, about 90% were seen once; the top ten hold approximately 12%. The material sequenced was peripheral blood. The receptors derive from a woman in her twenties or thirties with COVID-19, enrolled during active disease.

The chain links TRBV11-3 to TRBJ2-2; D might be TRBD1 (6 bases). V was clipped by 5 bases and J by 6 bases, with 22 bases between them. CDR3 length equals 17 residues. Germline CDR1 SGHNT, CDR2 YENEEA. The CDR3 region is CASSPSPQGWAAGELFF. CDR3 nucleotides: TGTGCCAGCAGCCCGTCCCCGCAGGGGTGGGCCGCCGGGGAGCTGTTTTTT.

This chain joins TRBV7-9 and TRBJ2-1; 8 bases fit TRBD1. CDR1 and CDR2 from the germline V gene are SEHNR and FQNEAQ (reference sequence). The J segment lost 8 bases and the V segment lost 7 bases, leaving 13 bases of the junction unmatched. The CDR3 is made up of 15 amino acids. The CDR3 sequence: CASTKDRERRHEQFF. CDR3 nucleotides: TGTGCCAGCACGAAGGACAGGGAGAGGAGACATGAGCAGTTCTTC.

The CDR3 nucleotides read TGTGCCAGCAGCTTAGCCCAGCAGGGATCCACCTACGAGCAGTACTTC. As protein: CASSLAQQGSTYEQYF. The chain recombines TRBV7-9 with TRBJ2-7; tentatively, D is TRBD1 (5 bases). The V end lost 0 bases, the J end lost 2 bases, and 14 bases lay between the germline ends. Germline CDR1 reads SEHNR; CDR2 reads FQNEAQ (reference sequence). The CDR3 covers 16 residues.

The chain combines TRBV6-5 with TRBJ1-1; D unresolved. Between the trimmed V and J ends, which lost 5 bases and 6 bases, there was a span of 10 bases. This CDR3 is 12 amino acids long. Per the germline V gene, CDR1 is MNHEY and CDR2 is SVGAGI. The chain's CDR3 is CASSPRGSEAFF. CDR3 nucleotides: TGTGCCAGCAGTCCACGAGGGTCTGAAGCTTTCTTT.

The gene calls are TRBV5-6 and TRBJ2-4, with 7 bases identical to TRBD1. The length of the CDR3 is 17 residues. From germline, CDR1 is SGHDT and CDR2 YYEEEE. Germline trimming cut 4 bases from V and 7 bases from J; bases unmatched to any gene: 17. CDR3 region: CASSPGRTGTLGNIQYF. The CDR3 DNA sequence: TGTGCCAGCAGCCCTGGCCGGACAGGTACCCTGGGGAACATTCAGTACTTC.

The chain uses TRBV6-5 and TRBJ1-5, with D unresolved. CDR3 length: 13 residues. V lost 2 bases and J lost 5, with 7 bases in between. CDR1 and CDR2 (germline): MNHEY, SVGAGI. The CDR3: CASSYDKDQPQHF. For the CDR3, the DNA is TGTGCCAGCAGTTACGACAAGGATCAGCCCCAGCATTTT.

A single count supports this clone. This chain joins TRBV6-1 and TRBJ2-5, with a possible D match to TRBD1 (6 bases). Trimming pared 3 bases from V and 5 bases from J, leaving 13 bases between. Per germline, CDR1 MNHNS and CDR2 SASEGT. CDR3 size: 14 residues. The CDR3, as DNA: TGTGCCAGCAGTGAGACAGGTTCGTGGGAGACCCAGTACTTC. Its protein is CASSETGSWETQYF.

The chain combines TRBV7-9 with TRBJ2-1; unclear D gene. Between the trimmed V and J ends, which lost 5 bases and 0 bases, there was a span of 11 bases. The germline CDR1 and CDR2 sequences are SEHNR and FQNEAQ (reference sequence). The length of the CDR3 is 15 residues. In DNA, the CDR3 is TGTGCCAGCAGCGTAGTCCCGAGCTCCTACAATGAGCAGTTCTTC. Protein: CASSVVPSSYNEQFF.

This clone was detected ten times or more. The junction differs from germline at one of its ends, possibly a read error. The V gene is TRBV2, the J gene TRBJ2-7; D is uncertain. The CDR3 runs to 9 residues. Germline lookup yields CDR1 SNHLY and CDR2 FYNNEI. DNA of the CDR3: TGTGCCAGTGGTAGAGGCGAGAACTTC. It translates to CASGRGENF.

The rearrangement joins TRBV27 to TRBJ1-4, with a weak D call TRBD1 (6 bases). The CDR3 is made up of 15 amino acids. The ends were cut back, 6 bases at V and 3 bases at J, with 14 bases in the middle. Germline values: CDR1 MNHEY, CDR2 SMNVEV (reference sequence). The DNA of the CDR3 is TGTGCCAGCAGCCCCAGACAGGCCCCTAATGAAAAACTGTTTTTT. It is translated as CASSPRQAPNEKLFF.

This chain joins TRBV27 and TRBJ2-7, with 8 bases identical to TRBD1. CDR3 length: 13 residues. From germline, CDR1 is MNHEY and CDR2 SMNVEV (reference sequence). The trim removed 6 bases at V and 5 bases at J, leaving 6 bases unmatched. CDR3: CASRRTGTHEQYF. The CDR3 coding sequence is TGTGCCAGCAGGCGGACAGGGACCCACGAGCAGTACTTC.

The chain has TRBV18 and TRBJ1-2, with 8 positions matching TRBD1. Per the germline V gene, CDR1 is KGHSH and CDR2 is LQKENI. This CDR3 has 14 residues. V dropped 8 bases and J dropped 4; count of bases not matched to a gene: 9. The CDR3 bases are TGTGCCAGCAAACCGGGGACAGGTTCCTATGGCTACACCTTC. It codes for CASKPGTGSYGYTF.

V gene TRBV5-8 combines with J gene TRBJ2-6, with 7 positions matching TRBD1. Germline loops: CDR1 SGHTS, CDR2 YDEGEE. Trimming at V came to 0 bases and at J to 0 bases, leaving 3 bases not matched to a gene. The CDR3 loop spans 17 amino acids. In nucleotides, the CDR3 is TGTGCCAGCAGCTTGGGACAGGGCTACTCTGGGGCCAACGTCCTGACTTTC. This translates into CASSLGQGYSGANVLTF.

The J gene is TRBJ2-5, the V gene TRBV28; TRBD1 might be the D (5 bases). V dropped 2 bases and J dropped 5 bases, with 15 bases sitting between them. Germline-derived CDR1 and CDR2 are MDHEN and SYDVKM. The CDR3 extends over 15 amino acids. The CDR3 DNA reads TGTGCCAGCAGTTTACCAGAAGGGGTTGGGGAGACCCAGTACTTC. Translated: CASSLPEGVGETQYF.

This clone was picked up one time. The rearrangement links TRBV5-1 to TRBJ2-5, with 11 bases that match TRBD1. There are 14 residues in the CDR3. CDR1 SGHRS and CDR2 YFSETQ come from the germline V gene. V shed 9 bases, J shed 5 bases, and the junction held 9 bases outside the gene matches. In DNA form, the CDR3 reads TGCGCCACCACCCGAGGGACAGGGGGGGAGACCCAGTACTTC. This gives the protein CATTRGTGGETQYF.

This clone was seen once. The CDR3: CASSIDQTSGAYNEQFF. The CDR3 bases are TGTGCCAGTAGTATCGACCAAACTAGCGGGGCCTACAATGAGCAGTTCTTC. This sequence joins TRBV19 and TRBJ2-1; 10 nucleotides line up with TRBD2. The V segment lost 3 bases and the J segment 2 bases; nucleotides outside the gene matches: 7. CDR3 length: 17 amino acids. CDR1 and CDR2 (germline): LNHDA, SQIVND (reference sequence).

The chain joins TRBV11-2 to TRBJ2-1; TRBD1 is a possible D gene (6 bases). CDR3 length: 12 residues. The V gene lost 0 bases and the J gene lost 13 bases, with 10 bases spanning the gap. Germline assignment: CDR1 SGHAT and CDR2 FQNNGV. The CDR3, as DNA: TGTGCCAGCAGCTTAGATCGACAGGAACAGTTCTTC. Translation: CASSLDRQEQFF.

The chain links TRBV5-6 to TRBJ2-7; tentative D call: TRBD1 (5 bases). Germline CDR1 is SGHDT and CDR2 is YYEEEE. The CDR3 is 15 amino acids. V shed 3 bases and J shed 3 bases, with 16 bases lying between them. The CDR3 protein is CASSSHQTVFYEQYF. In DNA, the CDR3 is TGTGCCAGCAGCTCCCATCAGACAGTGTTCTACGAGCAGTACTTC.